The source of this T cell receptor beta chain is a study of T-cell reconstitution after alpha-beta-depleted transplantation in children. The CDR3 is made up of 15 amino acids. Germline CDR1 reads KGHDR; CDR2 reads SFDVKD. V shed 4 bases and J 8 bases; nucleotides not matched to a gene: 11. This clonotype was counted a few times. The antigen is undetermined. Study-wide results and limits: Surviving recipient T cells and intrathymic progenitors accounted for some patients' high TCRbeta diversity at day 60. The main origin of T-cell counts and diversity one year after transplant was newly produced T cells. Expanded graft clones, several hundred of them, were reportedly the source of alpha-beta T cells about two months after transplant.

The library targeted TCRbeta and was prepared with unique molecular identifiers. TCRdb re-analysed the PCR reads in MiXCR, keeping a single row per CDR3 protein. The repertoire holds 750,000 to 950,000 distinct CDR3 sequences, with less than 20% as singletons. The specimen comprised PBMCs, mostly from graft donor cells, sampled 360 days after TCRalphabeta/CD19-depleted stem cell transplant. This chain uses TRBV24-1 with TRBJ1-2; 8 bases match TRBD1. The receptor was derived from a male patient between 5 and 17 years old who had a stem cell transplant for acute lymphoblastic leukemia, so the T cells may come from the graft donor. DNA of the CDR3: TGTGCCACCAGTGACATGAAGGGGACAGGCTGGGGCTACACCTTC. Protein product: CATSDMKGTGWGYTF.